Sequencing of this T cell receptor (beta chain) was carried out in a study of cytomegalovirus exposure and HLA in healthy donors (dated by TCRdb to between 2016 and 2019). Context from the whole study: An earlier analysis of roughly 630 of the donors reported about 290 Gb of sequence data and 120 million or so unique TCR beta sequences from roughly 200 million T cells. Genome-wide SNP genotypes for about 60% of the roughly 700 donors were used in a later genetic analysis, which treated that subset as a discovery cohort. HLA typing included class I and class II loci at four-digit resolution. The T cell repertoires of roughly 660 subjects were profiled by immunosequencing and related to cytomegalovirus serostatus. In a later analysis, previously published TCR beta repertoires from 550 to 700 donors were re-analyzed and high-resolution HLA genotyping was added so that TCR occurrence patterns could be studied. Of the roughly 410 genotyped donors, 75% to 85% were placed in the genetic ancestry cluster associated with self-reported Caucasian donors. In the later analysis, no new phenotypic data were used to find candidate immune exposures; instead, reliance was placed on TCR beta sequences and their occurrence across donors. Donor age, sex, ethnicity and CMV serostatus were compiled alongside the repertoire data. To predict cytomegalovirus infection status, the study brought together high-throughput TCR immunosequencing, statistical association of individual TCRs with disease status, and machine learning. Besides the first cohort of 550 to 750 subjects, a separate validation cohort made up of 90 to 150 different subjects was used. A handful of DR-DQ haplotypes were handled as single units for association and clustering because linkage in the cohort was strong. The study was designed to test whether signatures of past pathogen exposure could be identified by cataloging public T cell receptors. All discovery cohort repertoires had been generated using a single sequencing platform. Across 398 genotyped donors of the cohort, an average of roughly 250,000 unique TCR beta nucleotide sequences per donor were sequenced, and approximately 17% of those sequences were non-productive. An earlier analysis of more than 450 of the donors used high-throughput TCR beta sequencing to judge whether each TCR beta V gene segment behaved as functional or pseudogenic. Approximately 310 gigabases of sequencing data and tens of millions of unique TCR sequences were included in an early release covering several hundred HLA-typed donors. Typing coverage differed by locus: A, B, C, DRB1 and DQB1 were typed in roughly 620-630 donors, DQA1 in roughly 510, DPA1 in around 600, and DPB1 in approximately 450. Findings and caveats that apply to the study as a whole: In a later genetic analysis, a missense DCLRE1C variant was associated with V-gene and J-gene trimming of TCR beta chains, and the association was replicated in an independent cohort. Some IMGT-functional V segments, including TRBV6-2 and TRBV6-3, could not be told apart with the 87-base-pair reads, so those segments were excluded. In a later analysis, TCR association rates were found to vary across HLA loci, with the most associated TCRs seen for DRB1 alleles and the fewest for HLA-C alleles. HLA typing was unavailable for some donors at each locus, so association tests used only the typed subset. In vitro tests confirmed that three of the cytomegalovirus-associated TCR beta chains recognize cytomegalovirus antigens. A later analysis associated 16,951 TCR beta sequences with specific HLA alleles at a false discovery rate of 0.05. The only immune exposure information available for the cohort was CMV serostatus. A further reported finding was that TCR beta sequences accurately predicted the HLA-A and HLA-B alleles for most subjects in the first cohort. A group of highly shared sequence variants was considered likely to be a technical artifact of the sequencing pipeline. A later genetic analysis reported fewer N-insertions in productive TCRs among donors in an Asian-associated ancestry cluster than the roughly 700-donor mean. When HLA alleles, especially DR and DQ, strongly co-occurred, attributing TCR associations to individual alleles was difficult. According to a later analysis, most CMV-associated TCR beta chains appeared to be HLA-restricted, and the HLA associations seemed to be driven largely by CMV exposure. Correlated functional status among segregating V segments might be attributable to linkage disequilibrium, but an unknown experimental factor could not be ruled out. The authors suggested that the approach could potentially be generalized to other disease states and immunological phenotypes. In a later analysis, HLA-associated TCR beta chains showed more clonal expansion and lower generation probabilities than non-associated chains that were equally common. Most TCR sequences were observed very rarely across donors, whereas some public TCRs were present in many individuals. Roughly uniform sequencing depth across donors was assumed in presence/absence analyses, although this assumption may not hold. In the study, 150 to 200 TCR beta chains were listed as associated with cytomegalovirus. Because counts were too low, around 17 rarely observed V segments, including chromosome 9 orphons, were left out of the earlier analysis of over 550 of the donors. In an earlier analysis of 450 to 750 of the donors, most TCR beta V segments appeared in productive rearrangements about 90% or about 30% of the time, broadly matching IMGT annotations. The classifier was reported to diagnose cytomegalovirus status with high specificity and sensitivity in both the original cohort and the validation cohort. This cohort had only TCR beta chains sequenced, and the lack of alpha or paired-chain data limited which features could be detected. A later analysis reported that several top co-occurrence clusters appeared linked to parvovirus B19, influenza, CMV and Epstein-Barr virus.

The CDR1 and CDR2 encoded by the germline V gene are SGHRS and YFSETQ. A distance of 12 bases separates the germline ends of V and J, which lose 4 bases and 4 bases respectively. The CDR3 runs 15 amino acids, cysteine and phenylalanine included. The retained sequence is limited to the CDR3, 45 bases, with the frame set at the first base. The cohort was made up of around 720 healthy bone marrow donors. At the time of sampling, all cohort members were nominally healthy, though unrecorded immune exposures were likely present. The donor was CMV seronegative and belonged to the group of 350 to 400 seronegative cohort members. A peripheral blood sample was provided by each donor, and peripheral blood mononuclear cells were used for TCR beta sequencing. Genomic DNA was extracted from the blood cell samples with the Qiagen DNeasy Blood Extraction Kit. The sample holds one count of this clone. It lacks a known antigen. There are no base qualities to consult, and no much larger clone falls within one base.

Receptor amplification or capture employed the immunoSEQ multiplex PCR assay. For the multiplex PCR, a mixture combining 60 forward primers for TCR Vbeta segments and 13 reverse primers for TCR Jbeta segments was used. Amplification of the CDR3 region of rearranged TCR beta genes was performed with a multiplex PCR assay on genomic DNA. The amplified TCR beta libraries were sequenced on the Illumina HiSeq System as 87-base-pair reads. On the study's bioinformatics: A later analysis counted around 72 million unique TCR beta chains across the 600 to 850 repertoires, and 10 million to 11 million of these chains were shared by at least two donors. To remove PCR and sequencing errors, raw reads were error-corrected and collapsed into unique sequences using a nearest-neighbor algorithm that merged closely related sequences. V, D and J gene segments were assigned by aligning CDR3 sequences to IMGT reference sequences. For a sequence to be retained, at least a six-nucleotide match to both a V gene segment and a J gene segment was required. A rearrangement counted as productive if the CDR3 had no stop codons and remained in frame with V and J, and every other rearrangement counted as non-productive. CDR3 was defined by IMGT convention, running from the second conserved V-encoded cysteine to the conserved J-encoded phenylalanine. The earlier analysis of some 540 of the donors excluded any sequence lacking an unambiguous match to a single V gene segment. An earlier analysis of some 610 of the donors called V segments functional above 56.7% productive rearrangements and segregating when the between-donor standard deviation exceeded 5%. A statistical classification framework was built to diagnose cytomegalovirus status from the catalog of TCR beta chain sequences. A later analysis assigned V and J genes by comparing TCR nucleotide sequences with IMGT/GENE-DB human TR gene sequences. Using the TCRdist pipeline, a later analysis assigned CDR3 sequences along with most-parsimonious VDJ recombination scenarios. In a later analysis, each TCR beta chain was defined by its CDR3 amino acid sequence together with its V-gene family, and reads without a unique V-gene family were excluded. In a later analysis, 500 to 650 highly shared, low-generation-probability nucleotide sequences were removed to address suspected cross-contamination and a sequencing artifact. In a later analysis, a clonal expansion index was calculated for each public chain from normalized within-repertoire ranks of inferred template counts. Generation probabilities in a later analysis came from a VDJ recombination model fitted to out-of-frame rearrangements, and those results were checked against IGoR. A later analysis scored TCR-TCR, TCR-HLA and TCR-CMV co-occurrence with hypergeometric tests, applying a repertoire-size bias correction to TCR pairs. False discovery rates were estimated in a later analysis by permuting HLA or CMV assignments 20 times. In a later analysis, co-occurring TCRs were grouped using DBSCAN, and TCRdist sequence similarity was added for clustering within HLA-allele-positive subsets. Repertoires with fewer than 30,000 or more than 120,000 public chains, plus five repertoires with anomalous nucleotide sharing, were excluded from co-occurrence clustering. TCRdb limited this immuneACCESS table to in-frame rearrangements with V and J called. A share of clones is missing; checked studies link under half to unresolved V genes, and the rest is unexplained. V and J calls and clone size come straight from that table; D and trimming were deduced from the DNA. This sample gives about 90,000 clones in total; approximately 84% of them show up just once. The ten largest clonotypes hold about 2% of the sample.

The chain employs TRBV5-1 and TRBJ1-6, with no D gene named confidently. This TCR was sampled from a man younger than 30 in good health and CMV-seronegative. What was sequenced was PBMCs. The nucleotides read TGCGCCAGCAGCGGCCAGGATACTTATAATTCACCCCTCCACTTT. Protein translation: CASSGQDTYNSPLHF.